The entry below gives a single T cell receptor (beta chain) sequence along with its context. Its antigen is not identified. Repertoires were generated with immunoSEQ multiplex PCR, while TCRdb's copy carries only in-frame clones and drops some. The repertoire holds 67,000 or so clones, with around four fifths as singletons. These data are taken from a study of OX40 agonist ivuxolimab in advanced cancers. Study-level background: Patients in dose escalation had liver, melanoma, kidney or head and neck cancers. Past anti-PD-1, anti-PD-L1 or anti-CTLA-4 therapy was accepted, and approximately 40% had received some. Among those treated, three patients had partial responses, one with hepatocellular carcinoma and two with cutaneous melanoma. Findings and caveats of the study: Researchers report that CD8+ T cells had, on average, more expanded clones than CD4+.

This CDR3 comprises 17 residues. Trimming removed 0 bases from V and 0 bases from J, with 15 bases in between. CDR1 is LGHNA, CDR2 YSLEER, per germline. This receptor was identified in an adult with an advanced solid tumor such as melanoma, head and neck, liver or kidney cancer. The input for sequencing was CD4+ or CD8+ T cells sorted from blood, taken in a trial of the OX40 agonist ivuxolimab. The chain recombines TRBV4-3 with TRBJ2-7; perhaps TRBD1 as D (5 bases). CDR3 sequence: CASSQDSQGEVSYEQYF. In DNA, the CDR3 is TGCGCCAGCAGCCAAGATAGTCAGGGCGAGGTCTCCTACGAGCAGTACTTC.